This TCR beta chain was retrieved from a study of breast tumors, draining lymph nodes, adjacent tissues. Study-wide results and limits: Compared with basal-like, luminal-like tumors shared significantly more repertoire with nontumor tissue. Tumors had less TCR diversity than lymph nodes, more than nontumor tissue.

TCRdb called the multiplex PCR reads again in MiXCR, with one record for every CDR3 protein. In the table there are about 230,000 distinct CDR3 sequences, about 34% of which are singletons. Of note for this clonotype: Antigen specificity is unknown.

Samples came from axillary lymph nodes draining the breast cancer. The TCR was taken from a female donor with breast cancer. Some clones in this sample may be carry-over from other donors' samples. The sequenced sample consisted of axillary lymph node tissue.

In DNA, the CDR3 is TGCAGTGCTAGAGACCCGGGACATCCGAATTCACCCCTCCACTTT. Translation: CSARDPGHPNSPLHF. This chain links TRBV20-1 with TRBJ1-6; possible D gene TRBD1, 6 bases. Germline V gene sequence: CDR1 DFQATT, CDR2 SNEGSKA (reference sequence). V was cut by 0 bases and J by 7 bases, with 13 bases left in between. The CDR3 runs to 15 residues.